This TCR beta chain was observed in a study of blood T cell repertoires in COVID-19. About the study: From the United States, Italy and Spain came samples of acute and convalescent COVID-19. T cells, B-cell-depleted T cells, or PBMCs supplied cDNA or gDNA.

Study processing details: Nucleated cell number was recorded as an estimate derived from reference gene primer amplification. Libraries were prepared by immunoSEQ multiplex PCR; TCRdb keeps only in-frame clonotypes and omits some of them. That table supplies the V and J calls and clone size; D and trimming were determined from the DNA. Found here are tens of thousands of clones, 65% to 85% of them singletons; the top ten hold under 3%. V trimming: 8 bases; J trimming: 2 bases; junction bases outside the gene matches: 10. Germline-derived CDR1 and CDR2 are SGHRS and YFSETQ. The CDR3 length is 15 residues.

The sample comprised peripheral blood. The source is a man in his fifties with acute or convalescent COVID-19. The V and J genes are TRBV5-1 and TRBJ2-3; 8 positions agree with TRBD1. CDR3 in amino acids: CASLHRGLDTDTQYF. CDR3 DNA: TGCGCCAGTCTACACAGGGGGTTGGACACAGATACGCAGTATTTT.